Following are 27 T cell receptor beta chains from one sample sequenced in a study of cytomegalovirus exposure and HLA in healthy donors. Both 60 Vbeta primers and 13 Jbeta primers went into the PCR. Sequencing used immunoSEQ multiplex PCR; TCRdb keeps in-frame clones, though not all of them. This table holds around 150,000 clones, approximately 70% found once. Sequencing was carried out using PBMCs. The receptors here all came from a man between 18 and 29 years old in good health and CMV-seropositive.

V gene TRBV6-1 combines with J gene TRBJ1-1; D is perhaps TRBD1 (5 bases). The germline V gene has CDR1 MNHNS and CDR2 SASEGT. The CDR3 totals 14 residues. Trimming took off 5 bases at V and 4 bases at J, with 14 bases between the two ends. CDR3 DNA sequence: TGTGCCAGCAGTCACACCGGGGGGTTCACTGAAGCTTTCTTT. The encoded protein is CASSHTGGFTEAFF.

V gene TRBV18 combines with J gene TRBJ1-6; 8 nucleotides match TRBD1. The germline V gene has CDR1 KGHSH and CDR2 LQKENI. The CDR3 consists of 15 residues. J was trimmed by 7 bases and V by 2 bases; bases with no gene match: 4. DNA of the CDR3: TGTGCCAGCTCACCAAGGGACAGGTCCAATTCACCCCTCCACTTT. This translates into CASSPRDRSNSPLHF.

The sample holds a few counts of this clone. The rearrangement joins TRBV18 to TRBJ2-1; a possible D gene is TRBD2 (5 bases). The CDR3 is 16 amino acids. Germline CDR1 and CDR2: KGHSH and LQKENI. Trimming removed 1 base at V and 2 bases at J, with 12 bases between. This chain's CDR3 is CASSPQVTIPYNEQFF. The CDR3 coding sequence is TGTGCCAGCTCACCACAGGTGACTATACCCTACAATGAGCAGTTCTTC.

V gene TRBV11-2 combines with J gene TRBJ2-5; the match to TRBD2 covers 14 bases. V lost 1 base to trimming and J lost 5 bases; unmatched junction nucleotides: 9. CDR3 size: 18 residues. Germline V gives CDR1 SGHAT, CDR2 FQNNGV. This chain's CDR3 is CASSLGLAGGPSWETQYF. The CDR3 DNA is TGTGCCAGCAGCTTAGGACTAGCGGGAGGGCCCTCCTGGGAGACCCAGTACTTC.

CDR3 coding DNA: TGTGCCAGCAGCGTAGGGGCTAGCGGGGGGGGCACAGATACGCAGTATTTT. Translating gives CASSVGASGGGTDTQYF. The rearrangement links TRBV9 to TRBJ2-3; TRBD2 matches 12 bases. The V gene end was trimmed by 0 bases and the J gene end by 1 base; junction bases not matched to a gene: 3. The CDR3 loop spans 17 amino acids. Germline V gene data show CDR1 as SGDLS and CDR2 as YYNGEE.

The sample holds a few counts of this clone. CDR3 residues: CASSSGGGSTDTQYF. In DNA form, the CDR3 reads TGTGCCAGCAGCTCGGGAGGCGGGAGCACAGATACGCAGTATTTT. The rearrangement uses TRBV7-2 and TRBJ2-3; TRBD2 aligns across 7 bases. The CDR3 has 15 amino acids. CDR1 and CDR2 (germline): SGHTA, FQGNSA. Losses at the gene ends were 4 bases for V and 0 bases for J; bases not matched to a gene: 4. The whole variable domain, filled in from reference TRBV7-2 and TRBJ2-3, reads GAGVSQSPSNKVTEKGKDVELRCDPISGHTALYWYRQSLGQGLEFLIYFQGNSAPDKSGLPSDRFSAERTGGSVSTLTIQRTQQEDSAVYLCASSSGGGSTDTQYFGPGTRLTVL.

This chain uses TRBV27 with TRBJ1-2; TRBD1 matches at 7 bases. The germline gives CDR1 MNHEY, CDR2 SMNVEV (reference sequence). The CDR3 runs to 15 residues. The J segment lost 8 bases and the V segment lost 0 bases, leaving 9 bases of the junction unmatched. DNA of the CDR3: TGTGCCAGCAGTTTATCCCCCTCGGGGGACAGAGGCTACACCTTC. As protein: CASSLSPSGDRGYTF.

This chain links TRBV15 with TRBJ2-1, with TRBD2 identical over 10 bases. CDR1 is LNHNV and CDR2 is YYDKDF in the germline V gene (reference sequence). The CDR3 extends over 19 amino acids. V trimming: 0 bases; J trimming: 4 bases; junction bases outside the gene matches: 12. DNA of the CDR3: TGTGCCACCAGCAGAGATTCCCCTAGCGGGAGATCCTTATACAATGAGCAGTTCTTC. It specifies CATSRDSPSGRSLYNEQFF.

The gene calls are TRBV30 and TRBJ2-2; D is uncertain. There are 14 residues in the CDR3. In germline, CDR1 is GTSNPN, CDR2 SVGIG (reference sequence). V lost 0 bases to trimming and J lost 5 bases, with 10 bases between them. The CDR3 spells CAWSVQAGTGELFF. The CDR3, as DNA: TGTGCCTGGAGTGTCCAGGCTGGGACCGGGGAGCTGTTTTTT.

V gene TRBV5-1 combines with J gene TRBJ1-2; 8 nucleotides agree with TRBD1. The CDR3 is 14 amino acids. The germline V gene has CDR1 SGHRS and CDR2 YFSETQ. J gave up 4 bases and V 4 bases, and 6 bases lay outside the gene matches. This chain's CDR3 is CASSTPTGVYGYTF. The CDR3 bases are TGCGCCAGCAGCACACCGACAGGGGTCTATGGCTACACCTTC.

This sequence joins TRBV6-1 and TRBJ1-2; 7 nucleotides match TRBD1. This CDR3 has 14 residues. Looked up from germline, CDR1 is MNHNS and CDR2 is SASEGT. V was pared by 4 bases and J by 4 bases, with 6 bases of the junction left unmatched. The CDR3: CASSAGTDVYGYTF. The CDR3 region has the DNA TGTGCCAGCAGTGCTGGGACAGACGTCTATGGCTACACCTTC.

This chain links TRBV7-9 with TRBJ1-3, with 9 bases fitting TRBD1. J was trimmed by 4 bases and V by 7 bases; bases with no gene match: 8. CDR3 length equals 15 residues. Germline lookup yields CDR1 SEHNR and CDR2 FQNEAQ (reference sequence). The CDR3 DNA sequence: TGTGCCAGCACCCCGGGACAGGGTACGGGAAACACCATATATTTT. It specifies CASTPGQGTGNTIYF.

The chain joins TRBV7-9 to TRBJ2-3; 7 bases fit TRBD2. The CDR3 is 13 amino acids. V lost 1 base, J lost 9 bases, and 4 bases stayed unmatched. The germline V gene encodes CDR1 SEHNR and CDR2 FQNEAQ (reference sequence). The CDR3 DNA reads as TGTGCCAGCAGCTTAGAAGGCGGGAGCACGCAGTATTTT. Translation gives CASSLEGGSTQYF. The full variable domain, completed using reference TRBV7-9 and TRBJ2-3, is DTGVSQNPRHKITKRGQNVTFRCDPISEHNRLYWYRQTLGQGPEFLTYFQNEAQLEKSRLLSDRFSAERPKGSFSTLEIQRTEQGDSAMYLCASSLEGGSTQYFGPGTRLTVL.

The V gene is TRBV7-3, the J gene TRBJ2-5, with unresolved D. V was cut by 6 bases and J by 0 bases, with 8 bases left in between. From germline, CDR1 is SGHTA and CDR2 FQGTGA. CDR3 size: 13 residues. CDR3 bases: TGTGCCAGCAGACCCGACAACCAAGAGACCCAGTACTTC. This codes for CASRPDNQETQYF.

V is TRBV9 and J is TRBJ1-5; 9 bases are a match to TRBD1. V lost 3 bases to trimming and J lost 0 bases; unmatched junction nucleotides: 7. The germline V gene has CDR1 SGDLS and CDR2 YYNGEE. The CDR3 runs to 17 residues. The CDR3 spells CASSAGTGFNSNQPQHF. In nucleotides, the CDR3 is TGTGCCAGCAGCGCCGGGACAGGGTTTAATAGCAATCAGCCCCAGCATTTT.

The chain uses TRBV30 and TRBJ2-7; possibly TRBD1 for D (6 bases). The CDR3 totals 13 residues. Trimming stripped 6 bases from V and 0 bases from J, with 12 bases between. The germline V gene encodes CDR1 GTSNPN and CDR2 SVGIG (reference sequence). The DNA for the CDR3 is TGTGCCTGCGGACAGCGTTCCTCCTACGAGCAGTACGTC. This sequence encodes CACGQRSSYEQYV.

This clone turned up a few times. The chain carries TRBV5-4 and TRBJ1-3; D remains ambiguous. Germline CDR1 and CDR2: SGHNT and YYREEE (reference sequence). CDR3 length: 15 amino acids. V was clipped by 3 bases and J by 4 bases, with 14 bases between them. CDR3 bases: TGTGCCAGCAGCTCTCCGGGAGGGCTGGGAAACACCATATATTTT. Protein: CASSSPGGLGNTIYF.

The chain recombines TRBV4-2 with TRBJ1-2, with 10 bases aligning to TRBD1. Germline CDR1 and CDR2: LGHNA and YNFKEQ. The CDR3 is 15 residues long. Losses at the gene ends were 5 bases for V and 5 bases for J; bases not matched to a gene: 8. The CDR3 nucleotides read TGTGCCAGCAGCAATGGACAGGGGGAGGCTTATGGCTACACCTTC. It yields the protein CASSNGQGEAYGYTF.

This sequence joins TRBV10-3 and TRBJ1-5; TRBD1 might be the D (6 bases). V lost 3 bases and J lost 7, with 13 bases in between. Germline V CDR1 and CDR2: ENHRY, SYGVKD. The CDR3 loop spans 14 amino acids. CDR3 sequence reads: CAISELGRGQPQHF. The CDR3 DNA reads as TGTGCCATCAGTGAATTAGGAAGGGGGCAGCCCCAGCATTTT.

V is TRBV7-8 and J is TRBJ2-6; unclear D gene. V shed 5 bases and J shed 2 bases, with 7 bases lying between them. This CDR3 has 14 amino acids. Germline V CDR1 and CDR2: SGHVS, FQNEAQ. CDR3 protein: CASSPFAGANVLTF. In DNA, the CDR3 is TGTGCCAGCAGCCCCTTCGCTGGGGCCAACGTCCTGACTTTC.

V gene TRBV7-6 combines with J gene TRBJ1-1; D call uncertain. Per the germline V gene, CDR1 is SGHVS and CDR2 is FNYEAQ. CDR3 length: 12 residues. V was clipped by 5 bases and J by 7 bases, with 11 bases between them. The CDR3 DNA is TGTGCCAGCAGCCCAAGTGAGCTTGAAGCTTTCTTT. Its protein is CASSPSELEAFF.

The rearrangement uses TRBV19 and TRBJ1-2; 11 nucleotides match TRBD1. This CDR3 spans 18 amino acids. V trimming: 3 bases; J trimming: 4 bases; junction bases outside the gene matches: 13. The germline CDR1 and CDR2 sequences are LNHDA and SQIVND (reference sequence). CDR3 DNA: TGTGCCAGTAGTATCGGAGCGGGACAGGGGGTAGTTAGCTATGGCTACACCTTC. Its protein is CASSIGAGQGVVSYGYTF.

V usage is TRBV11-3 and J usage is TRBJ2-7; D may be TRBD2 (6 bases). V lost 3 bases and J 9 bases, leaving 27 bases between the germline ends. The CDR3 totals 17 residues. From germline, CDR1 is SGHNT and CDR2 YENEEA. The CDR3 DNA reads TGTGCCAGCAGCTTGGGGGACTCCAAAAGGGGCCCTATTCCGCAGTACGTC. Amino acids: CASSLGDSKRGPIPQYV.

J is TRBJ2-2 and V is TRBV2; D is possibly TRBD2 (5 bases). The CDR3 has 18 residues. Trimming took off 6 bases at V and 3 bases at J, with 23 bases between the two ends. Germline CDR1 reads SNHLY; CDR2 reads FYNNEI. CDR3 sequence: CASRTPLVRRDDTGELFF. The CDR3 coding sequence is TGTGCCAGCAGGACACCGCTCGTGCGACGGGATGACACCGGGGAGCTGTTTTTT.

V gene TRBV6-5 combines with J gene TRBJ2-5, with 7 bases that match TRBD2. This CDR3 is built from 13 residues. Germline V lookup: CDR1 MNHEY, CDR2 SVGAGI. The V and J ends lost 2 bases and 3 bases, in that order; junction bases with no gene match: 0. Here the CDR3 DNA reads TGTGCCAGCAGTTACCTAGCGGAAGAGACCCAGTACTTC. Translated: CASSYLAEETQYF.

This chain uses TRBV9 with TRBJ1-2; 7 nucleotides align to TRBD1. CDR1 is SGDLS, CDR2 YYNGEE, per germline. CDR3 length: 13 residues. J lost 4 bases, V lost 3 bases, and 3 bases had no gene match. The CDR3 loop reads CASSGGQLYGYTF. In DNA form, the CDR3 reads TGTGCCAGCAGCGGGGGACAGCTCTATGGCTACACCTTC.

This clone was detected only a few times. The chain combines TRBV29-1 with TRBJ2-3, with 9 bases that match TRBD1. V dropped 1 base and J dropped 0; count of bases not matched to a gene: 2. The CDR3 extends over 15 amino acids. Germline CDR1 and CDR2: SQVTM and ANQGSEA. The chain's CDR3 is CSVEGGTGSTDTQYF. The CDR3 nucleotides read TGCAGCGTTGAAGGGGGGACAGGGAGCACAGATACGCAGTATTTT.